The 24 T cell receptor beta chains reported below all come from one sample, sequenced in a study of neurological immune-mediated disorders (dated by TCRdb to between 2019 and 2020). Libraries came from 5' RACE. Sequencing relied on an Illumina HiSeq 2500. TCRdb passed the public sequencing reads through fastp at Q25 and MiXCR, retaining productive beta sequences. One record per CDR3 amino acid sequence lists the most common genes and DNA. The sample yields about 21,000 distinct CDR3 sequences; 17% were counted once. The ten largest clones capture 7.5% of the sample. The sequencing sample was made of CD8+ T cells from blood. All receptors come from a woman younger than 30 with multiple sclerosis.

This clonotype was counted at least ten times. CDR3 sequence reads: CSARDAAGQGLASNYGYTF. Here the CDR3 DNA reads TGCAGTGCTAGAGATGCCGCAGGGCAGGGGTTGGCGTCTAACTATGGCTACACCTTC. The chain links TRBV20-1 to TRBJ1-2; possibly TRBD1 for D (6 bases). The germline CDR1 and CDR2 sequences are DFQATT and SNEGSKA (reference sequence). V was clipped by 0 bases and J by 0 bases, with 23 bases between them. CDR3 length: 19 amino acids.

This clonotype was seen more than once but under ten times. V and J are TRBV28 and TRBJ1-2; 7 bases match TRBD1. Losses at the gene ends were 7 bases for V and 8 bases for J; bases not matched to a gene: 13. The CDR3 is 14 amino acids. CDR1 and CDR2 from the germline V gene are MDHEN and SYDVKM. The chain's CDR3 is CASTPRGPRSGYTF. The CDR3 nucleotides are TGTGCCAGCACTCCTAGGGGGCCTCGTTCGGGCTACACCTTC.

This clonotype was picked up many times. The rearrangement joins TRBV10-3 to TRBJ2-5; D unresolved. V was shortened by 4 bases and J by 5 bases, with 11 bases between the two germline ends. CDR3 length: 13 amino acids. Looked up from germline, CDR1 is ENHRY and CDR2 is SYGVKD. This CDR3 reads CAISVTARETQYF. The CDR3 nucleotides read TGTGCCATCAGTGTTACTGCAAGGGAGACCCAGTACTTC.

This clonotype was observed at least ten times. The J gene is TRBJ2-7, the V gene TRBV5-1, with D possibly matching TRBD1 (6 bases). V was trimmed by 4 bases and J by 1 base, leaving 12 bases between them. CDR1 is SGHRS and CDR2 is YFSETQ in the germline V gene. The CDR3 length is 14 residues. The CDR3 sequence: CASSLEGGSYEQYF. The CDR3 bases are TGCGCCAGCAGCCTCGAAGGGGGATCCTACGAGCAGTACTTC.

This clonotype was recorded many times. The chain carries TRBV20-1 and TRBJ2-7, with D perhaps matching TRBD1 (6 bases). V lost 1 base, J lost 1 base, and 14 bases lay in between. The CDR3 runs to 15 residues. CDR1 and CDR2 from the germline V gene are DFQATT and SNEGSKA (reference sequence). This chain's CDR3 is CSARASQGGSYEQYF. The CDR3 nucleotides read TGCAGTGCTAGAGCCTCACAGGGCGGGTCCTACGAGCAGTACTTC.

This rearrangement joins TRBV29-1 to TRBJ2-3, with TRBD2 matching over 7 bases. The CDR3 consists of 12 residues. The junction had 3 bases not matched to a gene; V was cut back by 3 bases and J by 6 bases. Germline V gives CDR1 SQVTM, CDR2 ANQGSEA. The CDR3: CSVEGGGDTQYF. As DNA, the CDR3 is TGCAGCGTTGAGGGGGGAGGGGATACGCAGTATTTT.

J is TRBJ1-4 and V is TRBV20-1; 7 positions agree with TRBD1. Germline V gene lookup returns CDR1 DFQATT and CDR2 SNEGSKA (reference sequence). The CDR3 length is 15 residues. V gave up 4 bases and J gave up 8 bases; unmatched junction bases: 13. CDR3 sequence (DNA): TGCAGTGCTAACAACCTAGGGGGCGGAAGAGAAAAACTGTTTTTT. Residues: CSANNLGGGREKLFF.

This clonotype was counted at least ten times. The gene calls are TRBV18 and TRBJ2-2; perhaps TRBD2 as D (6 bases). Germline-derived CDR1 and CDR2 are KGHSH and LQKENI. The length of the CDR3 is 16 residues. Between the trimmed V and J ends, which lost 0 bases and 2 bases, there was a span of 10 bases. As DNA, the CDR3 is TGTGCCAGCTCACCACCCCGGGGGAAAAACACCGGGGAGCTGTTTTTT. It is translated as CASSPPRGKNTGELFF.

This clonotype was seen a handful of times. V is TRBV19 and J is TRBJ2-2, with D uncertain. This CDR3 contains 15 residues. Germline CDR1 reads LNHDA; CDR2 reads SQIVND (reference sequence). Deletions cut 3 bases from V and 3 bases from J, with 11 bases between. DNA of the CDR3: TGTGCCAGTAGTATCGGTCGTATCGACACCGGGGAGCTGTTTTTT. It is translated as CASSIGRIDTGELFF.

This clonotype was recorded many times. This chain connects TRBV29-1 to TRBJ2-5; 7 positions match TRBD1. J lost 2 bases, V lost 6 bases, and 3 bases had no gene match. The CDR3 contains 12 residues. The germline V gene encodes CDR1 SQVTM and CDR2 ANQGSEA. The CDR3 DNA follows: TGCAGCGTGTGGGACAGACAAGAGACCCAGTACTTC. This translates into CSVWDRQETQYF.

The rearrangement links TRBV11-3 to TRBJ2-1; 11 bases are a match to TRBD2. V trimming: 2 bases; J trimming: 8 bases; junction bases outside the gene matches: 8. The CDR3 totals 16 residues. The germline CDR1 and CDR2 sequences are SGHNT and YENEEA. The CDR3 region is CASSLTPGLAADEQFF. In DNA form, the CDR3 reads TGTGCCAGCAGCTTAACTCCGGGACTAGCGGCCGATGAGCAGTTCTTC.

The chain carries TRBV12-3 or TRBV12-4 and TRBJ1-5; D not resolved. This CDR3 has 15 amino acids. V dropped 4 bases and J dropped 3 bases, with 13 bases sitting between them. CDR3 region: CASSSSGSLNQPQHF. The CDR3 DNA reads TGTGCCAGCAGTTCCTCTGGGTCCCTCAATCAGCCCCAGCATTTT.

This clonotype has at least ten counts. The chain employs TRBV20-1 and TRBJ2-1; unclear D gene. Trimming removed 1 base from V and 9 bases from J, with 16 bases in between. In germline, CDR1 is DFQATT, CDR2 SNEGSKA (reference sequence). This CDR3 is 14 amino acids long. CDR3 sequence: CSARGLQEYVEQFF. The DNA for the CDR3 is TGCAGTGCTAGAGGTCTGCAAGAATACGTTGAGCAGTTCTTC.

This clonotype was recorded many times. CDR3 in amino acids: CASSLGVDNEQFF. DNA of the CDR3: TGTGCCAGCAGCTTAGGTGTGGATAATGAGCAGTTCTTC. The chain recombines TRBV7-3 with TRBJ2-1; D not certain. The germline V gene encodes CDR1 SGHTA and CDR2 FQGTGA. This CDR3 region has 13 residues. V gave up 2 bases and J gave up 7 bases, with 9 bases separating them.

This clonotype appeared many times. The rearrangement uses TRBV12-3 or TRBV12-4 and TRBJ2-1; perhaps TRBD1 as D (5 bases). The CDR3 runs 12 residues. The V end was cut by 2 bases, the J end by 10 bases, with 9 bases between. CDR3 amino acids: CASSLRGHEQFF. DNA of the CDR3: TGTGCCAGCAGTTTAAGGGGTCACGAGCAGTTCTTC.

The chain recombines TRBV7-6 with TRBJ1-1, with no clear D. The CDR3 totals 15 residues. The V gene lost 2 bases and the J gene lost 2 bases, with 12 bases spanning the gap. Germline V gene data show CDR1 as SGHVS and CDR2 as FNYEAQ. CDR3 protein: CASSLYRTDNTEAFF. CDR3 sequence (DNA): TGTGCCAGCAGCTTATACCGGACGGATAACACTGAAGCTTTCTTT.

This clonotype was counted many times. This sequence joins TRBV20-1 and TRBJ1-3; D unclear. From germline, CDR1 is DFQATT and CDR2 SNEGSKA (reference sequence). This CDR3 has 13 residues. V was pared by 6 bases and J by 1 base, with 10 bases between. The CDR3: CSALRLSGNTIYF. The CDR3 nucleotides read TGCAGTGCCCTTAGGCTATCTGGAAACACCATATATTTT.

The J gene is TRBJ2-1, the V gene TRBV5-1; 8 positions agree with TRBD2. The CDR3 loop spans 15 amino acids. The J segment lost 7 bases and the V segment lost 0 bases, leaving 6 bases of the junction unmatched. Germline CDR1 SGHRS, CDR2 YFSETQ. CDR3 in DNA: TGCGCCAGCAGCTTGGGGGCGGGGGGCCTTAATGAGCAGTTCTTC. It encodes CASSLGAGGLNEQFF.

There are many counts of this clonotype. J is TRBJ2-3 and V is TRBV27; D gene unclear. Trimming left V 4 bases short and J 6 bases short, with 29 bases between. Germline values: CDR1 MNHEY, CDR2 SMNVEV (reference sequence). CDR3 length: 19 residues. DNA of the CDR3: TGTGCCAGCAGTTCCCTGGAAGCGTCGGCAGCCTACAGCCCCGATACGCAGTATTTT. It is translated as CASSSLEASAAYSPDTQYF.

This clonotype appeared many times. This chain uses TRBV20-1 with TRBJ2-1, with D possibly TRBD2 on 7 matching bases. The CDR3 spans 14 residues. V gave up 6 bases and J gave up 4 bases, with 16 bases separating them. CDR1 and CDR2 from the germline V gene are DFQATT and SNEGSKA (reference sequence). This CDR3 is CSAIEGGMYNEQFF. CDR3 in DNA: TGCAGTGCGATAGAGGGGGGGATGTACAATGAGCAGTTCTTC.

This clonotype was seen at least ten times. Here the CDR3 DNA reads TGTGCCACCAGCCCCTGGGAGGGAGCAGACACAGATACGCAGTATTTT. Protein sequence: CATSPWEGADTDTQYF. This sequence joins TRBV24-1 and TRBJ2-3, with 7 bases fitting TRBD2. In germline, CDR1 is KGHDR, CDR2 SFDVKD. V dropped 7 bases and J dropped 2; count of bases not matched to a gene: 11. This CDR3 region has 16 residues.

This clonotype has a count of ten or more. The CDR3 loop reads CASSLRTSGAYNEQFF. The CDR3 bases are TGCGCCAGCAGCCTACGGACTAGCGGGGCTTACAATGAGCAGTTCTTC. J is TRBJ2-1 and V is TRBV5-1; 12 bases map to TRBD2. Germline CDR1 is SGHRS and CDR2 is YFSETQ. The CDR3 has 16 amino acids. V lost 4 bases, J lost 4 bases, and 6 bases stayed unmatched.

This clonotype was detected many times. The gene calls are TRBV10-3 and TRBJ2-7; TRBD2 is a possible D gene (7 bases). From germline, CDR1 is ENHRY and CDR2 SYGVKD. The V and J ends lost 3 bases and 6 bases respectively, with 9 bases between them. CDR3 size: 12 residues. CDR3 sequence (DNA): TGTGCCATCAGTGACGGGGGGCTCGAGCAGTACGTC. Translation: CAISDGGLEQYV.

This clonotype was seen repeatedly, ten times or more. The V call is TRBV18, the J call TRBJ2-1, with a weak D call TRBD2 (5 bases). This CDR3 has 15 amino acids. The germline gives CDR1 KGHSH, CDR2 LQKENI. Trimming took 4 bases from V and 3 from J, leaving 13 bases between them. This chain's CDR3 is CASSRGQVLYNEQFF. CDR3 sequence (DNA): TGTGCCAGCTCACGCGGGCAGGTCCTCTACAATGAGCAGTTCTTC. The full variable domain, with the rest looked up from reference TRBV18 and TRBJ2-1, is NAGVMQNPRHLVRRRGQEARLRCSPMKGHSHVYWYRQLPEEGLKFMVYLQKENIIDESGMPKERFSAEFPKEGPSILRIQQVVRGDSAAYFCASSRGQVLYNEQFFGPGTRLTVL.